These 14 T cell receptor beta chains share one sample of origin, sequenced in a study of beta chain features in type 1 diabetes. The investigators reverse transcribed all of the isolated RNA, so they sequenced expressed TCRB transcripts. Generated by immunoSEQ multiplex PCR, the TCRdb table keeps only in-frame clones and is missing some. The sample shows 300,000 or so clones, under 8.5% of them seen only once. Source material: central memory CD4+ T cells from blood. These receptors all stem from a woman younger than 30 in good health.

In this sample, this clone turned up a few times. The rearrangement uses TRBV6-6 and TRBJ2-7; the D gene is possibly TRBD1 (6 bases). The germline V gene encodes CDR1 MNHNY and CDR2 SVGAGI (reference sequence). V was pared by 10 bases and J by 5 bases, with 18 bases between. CDR3 size: 13 residues. The CDR3 protein is CAIKAGAGHEQYF. The DNA for the CDR3 is TGTGCCATTAAGGCAGGGGCAGGTCACGAGCAGTACTTC.

This clone showed up just a few times. This sequence joins TRBV4-3 and TRBJ1-4; weak D call: TRBD1 (5 bases). CDR3 length equals 16 residues. Germline values: CDR1 LGHNA, CDR2 YSLEER. V lost 3 bases and J 11 bases, leaving 22 bases between the germline ends. CDR3: CASSHDVDSRIGKLFF. CDR3 coding DNA: TGCGCCAGCAGCCATGATGTAGACAGCCGTATCGGGAAACTGTTTTTT.

The rearrangement joins TRBV18 to TRBJ2-2; the D gene is possibly TRBD1 (6 bases). Germline CDR1 is KGHSH and CDR2 is LQKENI. Between the trimmed V and J ends, which lost 6 bases and 5 bases, there was a span of 16 bases. CDR3 length: 15 residues. Here the CDR3 reads CASSRGQLVTGELFF. The CDR3 DNA is TGTGCCAGCTCTCGAGGACAGCTAGTAACCGGGGAGCTGTTTTTT.

The CDR3: CASSPAGAPVRYF. The CDR3 DNA reads as TGTGCCAGCAGCCCAGCGGGGGCCCCTGTACGGTACTTC. The V and J genes are TRBV7-2 and TRBJ2-7; 8 positions match TRBD2. CDR1 and CDR2 from the germline V gene are SGHTA and FQGNSA. Trimming removed 5 bases from V and 12 bases from J; junction bases left unmatched: 12. This CDR3 spans 13 amino acids.

This clone has a handful of counts. The chain links TRBV5-1 to TRBJ2-1, with TRBD2 identical over 10 bases. The germline CDR1 and CDR2 sequences are SGHRS and YFSETQ. The CDR3 consists of 15 residues. V lost 0 bases to trimming and J lost 4 bases; unmatched junction nucleotides: 1. In DNA form, the CDR3 reads TGCGCCAGCAGCTTGGCTAGCGGGGGATACAATGAGCAGTTCTTC. Its translation: CASSLASGGYNEQFF.

The rearrangement links TRBV7-2 to TRBJ2-1, with D perhaps TRBD2 (6 bases). The CDR3 length is 15 residues. Trimming removed 1 base at V and 10 bases at J, with 17 bases between. CDR1 SGHTA and CDR2 FQGNSA come from the germline V gene. In DNA form, the CDR3 reads TGTGCCAGCAGCTTAGTTGCGGGACCCGGTAAAGAGCAGTTCTTC. It yields the protein CASSLVAGPGKEQFF.

There are a few counts of this clone. The chain links TRBV7-9 to TRBJ2-3, with D possibly matching TRBD1 (6 bases). Germline CDR1 SEHNR, CDR2 FQNEAQ (reference sequence). Trimming cost V 8 bases and J 1 base, with 7 bases left between them. The CDR3 runs 12 residues. Here the CDR3 reads CASGQRTDTQYF. The CDR3 DNA follows: TGTGCCAGCGGACAGCGCACAGATACGCAGTATTTT.

This clone has only a few counts. The chain is built from TRBV7-8 and TRBJ1-6, with D perhaps matching TRBD1 (6 bases). The CDR3 has 15 residues. The V gene's germline CDR1 is SGHVS and CDR2 FQNEAQ. V was shortened by 8 bases and J by 6 bases, with 17 bases between the two germline ends. DNA of the CDR3: TGTGCCAGCGCAGTACAGGGATCGGGTAATTCACCCCTCCACTTT. Encoded protein: CASAVQGSGNSPLHF. Together with reference TRBV7-8 and TRBJ1-6, the CDR3 gives the full variable domain: GAGVSQSPRYKVAKRGQDVALRCDPISGHVSLFWYQQALGQGPEFLTYFQNEAQLDKSGLPSDRFFAERPEGSVSTLKIQRTQQEDSAVYLCASAVQGSGNSPLHFGNGTRLTVT.

This clone was counted only a few times. The CDR3 loop reads CASSLGGQGEAFF. As DNA, the CDR3 is TGCGCCAGCAGCTTGGGTGGACAGGGAGAAGCTTTCTTT. V is TRBV5-1 and J is TRBJ1-1, with TRBD1 identical over 8 bases. Trimming at V came to 0 bases and at J to 8 bases, leaving 3 bases not matched to a gene. Germline CDR1 reads SGHRS; CDR2 reads YFSETQ. This CDR3 is built from 13 residues.

The rearrangement joins TRBV19 to TRBJ2-5; D gene uncertain. The CDR3 contains 15 residues. Between the trimmed V and J ends, which lost 6 bases and 0 bases, there was a span of 14 bases. Germline assignment: CDR1 LNHDA and CDR2 SQIVND (reference sequence). The CDR3 spells CASSQNRLDQETQYF. The CDR3 DNA reads TGTGCCAGTAGCCAGAATAGACTCGACCAAGAGACCCAGTACTTC.

V usage is TRBV29-1 and J usage is TRBJ2-2; TRBD2 aligns across 10 bases. CDR3 length: 15 amino acids. V lost 6 bases, J lost 6 bases, and 10 bases stayed unmatched. CDR1 and CDR2 from the germline V gene are SQVTM and ANQGSEA. CDR3 residues: CSVLAGGVVAGELFF. CDR3 sequence (DNA): TGCAGCGTCTTAGCGGGAGGAGTGGTCGCCGGGGAGCTGTTTTTT.

In DNA, the CDR3 is TGTGCCAGCAGCCTAACCGTCTCGAGCTCCTACAATGAGCAGTTCTTC. It codes for CASSLTVSSSYNEQFF. V is TRBV7-9 and J is TRBJ2-1; D not certain. Germline V gene sequence: CDR1 SEHNR, CDR2 FQNEAQ (reference sequence). This CDR3 spans 16 amino acids. Trimming removed 5 bases from V and 0 bases from J, with 14 bases in between.

The chain couples TRBV29-1 to TRBJ1-4; 11 bases align to TRBD1. The V and J ends lost 0 bases and 8 bases, in that order; junction bases with no gene match: 2. The germline V gene has CDR1 SQVTM and CDR2 ANQGSEA. This CDR3 is 14 amino acids long. The CDR3 DNA reads as TGCAGCGTTGAAGATCGGACAGGGGGCGAAAAACTGTTTTTT. It codes for CSVEDRTGGEKLFF.

This clone turned up a few times. This chain joins TRBV15 and TRBJ2-2; D possibly matches TRBD1 or TRBD2 (5 bases each). Germline-derived CDR1 and CDR2 are LNHNV and YYDKDF (reference sequence). The CDR3 is 19 residues long. The V gene lost 0 bases and the J gene lost 4 bases, with 21 bases spanning the gap. CDR3 region: CATSRDLISGSLGTGELFF. The CDR3 DNA reads TGTGCCACCAGCAGAGATTTAATTTCAGGGAGCCTTGGCACCGGGGAGCTGTTTTTT.